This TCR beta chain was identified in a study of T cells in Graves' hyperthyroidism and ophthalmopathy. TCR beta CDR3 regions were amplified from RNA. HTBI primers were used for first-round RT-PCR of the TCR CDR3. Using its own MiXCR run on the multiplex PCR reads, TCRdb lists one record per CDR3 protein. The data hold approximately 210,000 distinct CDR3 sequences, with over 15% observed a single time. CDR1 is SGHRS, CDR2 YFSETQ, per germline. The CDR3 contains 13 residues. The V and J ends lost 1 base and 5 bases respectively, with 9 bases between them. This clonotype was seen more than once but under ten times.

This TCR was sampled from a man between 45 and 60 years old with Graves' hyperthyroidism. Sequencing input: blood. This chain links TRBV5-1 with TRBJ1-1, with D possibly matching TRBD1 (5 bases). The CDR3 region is CASSLFWGTEAFF. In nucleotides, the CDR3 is TGCGCCAGCAGCTTGTTTTGGGGGACTGAAGCTTTCTTT.